These 14 T cell receptor beta chains were all obtained from the same sample, sequenced in a study of T-cell memory formation after mild COVID-19. TCRdb itself ran the 5' RACE reads through MiXCR, one entry per CDR3 protein. The sample has 300,000 to 400,000 distinct CDR3 sequences; about a sixth are singletons. Source material: PBMCs or a T cell subset sorted from them (not recorded which). The receptors come from a man between 18 and 29 years old who had mild COVID-19 (a few samples of this study predate the infection). Cell type and time point are not known.

The rearrangement links TRBV12-3 or TRBV12-4 to TRBJ1-1, with 8 bases lining up with TRBD1. The CDR3 covers 12 residues. Unmatched junction bases numbered 7, after V lost 5 bases and J lost 11 bases. The CDR3 reads CASSGQGGRAFF. CDR3 in DNA: TGTGCCAGCAGTGGACAGGGAGGAAGGGCTTTCTTT.

This clonotype has just a few counts. The CDR3 DNA follows: TGTGCCAGCAACCTTCAAGGGGCCGAAAATGAAAAACTGTTTTTT. The encoded protein is CASNLQGAENEKLFF. The chain combines TRBV6-1 with TRBJ1-4; maybe TRBD1 (5 bases). CDR1 MNHNS and CDR2 SASEGT come from the germline V gene. This CDR3 has 15 amino acids. V gave up 7 bases and J gave up 5 bases, with 17 bases separating them.

This clonotype has only a few counts. V gene TRBV7-7 combines with J gene TRBJ2-7, with a possible D match to TRBD1 (6 bases). CDR3 size: 13 residues. Germline CDR1 and CDR2: SSHAT and FNYEAQ (reference sequence). Trimming cost V 5 bases and J 2 bases, with 10 bases left between them. The CDR3 DNA follows: TGTGCCAGCAGCCGAGGGGGAGCCTACGAGCAGTACTTC. Protein product: CASSRGGAYEQYF.

The rearrangement uses TRBV4-2 and TRBJ2-7; D unresolved. Trimming took off 2 bases at V and 2 bases at J, with 13 bases between the two ends. This CDR3 contains 15 residues. Germline CDR1 and CDR2: LGHNA and YNFKEQ. The CDR3 sequence is CASSQTDLGTYEQYF. The CDR3 DNA sequence: TGTGCCAGCAGCCAAACGGACCTGGGCACCTACGAGCAGTACTTC.

This clonotype was counted ten times or more. The CDR3 loop is CASSPQMGDTQYF. The CDR3 coding sequence is TGTGCCAGCAGCCCACAGATGGGAGATACGCAGTATTTT. The chain employs TRBV7-6 and TRBJ2-3; no clear D. The CDR3 totals 13 residues. The germline V and J ends were trimmed by 5 bases and 5 bases, with 11 bases remaining between them. Germline V lookup: CDR1 SGHVS, CDR2 FNYEAQ.

About this clonotype: Being one base from a much bigger clone, this may be a read error. The chain couples TRBV28 to TRBJ1-1, with unresolved D. The CDR3 extends over 11 amino acids. Germline CDR1 is MDHEN and CDR2 is SYDVKM. Deletions cut 7 bases from V and 1 base from J, with 4 bases between. The CDR3 region is CASNQNTEAFF. Written as DNA, the CDR3 is TGTGCCAGCAACCAGAACACTGAAGCTTTCTTT.

The chain couples TRBV20-1 to TRBJ2-7, with 7 bases aligning to TRBD1. The CDR3 is 12 amino acids. CDR1 is DFQATT, CDR2 SNEGSKA, per germline (reference sequence). The ends lost 6 bases at V and 4 bases at J; junction bases unmatched: 6. CDR3 sequence (DNA): TGCAGTGCCTCAAGGGGGCCGTACGAGCAGTACGTC. It specifies CSASRGPYEQYV.

The rearrangement uses TRBV11-2 and TRBJ2-6, with D maybe TRBD1 (5 bases). Germline V gene sequence: CDR1 SGHAT, CDR2 FQNNGV. The CDR3 covers 18 residues. V was pared by 6 bases and J by 1 base, with 19 bases between. The CDR3 DNA reads as TGTGCCAGCAGAGGTCCTTGGGGCAGGGTGTCTGGGGCCAACGTCCTGACTTTC. Protein product: CASRGPWGRVSGANVLTF.

In its sample, this clonotype was seen many times. The rearrangement uses TRBV5-1 and TRBJ2-1; D is perhaps TRBD1 (6 bases). Germline assignment: CDR1 SGHRS and CDR2 YFSETQ. The V end lost 2 bases, the J end lost 5 bases, and 11 bases lay between the germline ends. The length of the CDR3 is 14 residues. In DNA, the CDR3 is TGCGCCAGCAGCTTTCTACAGGGTAACAATGAGCAGTTCTTC. Its translation: CASSFLQGNNEQFF.

V gene TRBV5-4 combines with J gene TRBJ2-1; D may be TRBD1 or TRBD2 (5 bases each). CDR1 is SGHNT and CDR2 is YYREEE in the germline V gene (reference sequence). The CDR3 loop spans 16 amino acids. With 5 bases removed from V and 5 bases from J, the gap between germline ends came to 20 bases. CDR3: CASRPSSGPRDNEQFF. The CDR3, as DNA: TGTGCCAGCAGGCCCTCTTCGGGACCAAGAGACAATGAGCAGTTCTTC.

This clonotype was seen a handful of times. The rearrangement uses TRBV20-1 and TRBJ2-1, with 9 positions matching TRBD1. CDR1 and CDR2 from the germline V gene are DFQATT and SNEGSKA (reference sequence). J was trimmed by 6 bases and V by 3 bases; bases with no gene match: 6. This CDR3 has 14 residues. In DNA form, the CDR3 reads TGCAGTGCTAGCACCGGGACAGGGTCCAATGAGCAGTTCTTC. Translation gives CSASTGTGSNEQFF.

This clonotype was observed at least ten times. V usage is TRBV5-4 and J usage is TRBJ2-1, with TRBD1 matching over 10 bases. J gave up 4 bases and V 0 bases, and 1 base lay outside the gene matches. This CDR3 contains 15 residues. Germline-derived CDR1 and CDR2 are SGHNT and YYREEE (reference sequence). The CDR3 nucleotides are TGTGCCAGCAGCTTGGAGGGACAGGGGTACAATGAGCAGTTCTTC. Amino acid sequence: CASSLEGQGYNEQFF.

The chain links TRBV4-2 to TRBJ2-1; D unclear. The germline CDR1 and CDR2 sequences are LGHNA and YNFKEQ. The CDR3 consists of 12 residues. V dropped 3 bases and J dropped 6 bases, with 6 bases sitting between them. The CDR3 DNA reads as TGTGCCAGCAGCCACGACGTCAATGAGCAGTTCTTC. Its translation: CASSHDVNEQFF.

There are many counts of this clonotype. The chain joins TRBV6-6 to TRBJ1-2; no firm D call. Trimming took 6 bases from V and 4 from J, leaving 18 bases between them. Germline V gives CDR1 MNHNY, CDR2 SVGAGI (reference sequence). This CDR3 has 15 amino acids. The DNA of the CDR3 is TGTGCCAGCAGCTATTTAGCGAAGGTGTTCTATGGCTACACCTTC. Its protein product is CASSYLAKVFYGYTF.